The source of this T cell receptor (beta chain) is a study of control samples from healthy donors and cancer patients. Sequenced by immunoSEQ multiplex PCR; TCRdb stores in-frame clones only, minus some. The repertoire consists of 150,000 to 200,000 clones, with around 94% occurring once and the leading ten covering more than 1.3%. CDR3 size: 16 residues. Trimming left V 1 base short and J 7 bases short, with 19 bases between. CDR1 SEHNR and CDR2 FQNEAQ come from the germline V gene (reference sequence). Input material: blood. The rearrangement links TRBV7-9 to TRBJ1-2; possibly TRBD1 for D (5 bases). The TCR comes from a man in his thirties or forties in good health. CDR3 residues: CASSLESGLTYGGYTF. The CDR3 DNA sequence: TGTGCCAGCAGCTTAGAATCAGGGCTTACTTATGGTGGCTACACCTTC. Full variable domain (missing parts from reference TRBV7-9 and TRBJ1-2): DTGVSQNPRHKITKRGQNVTFRCDPISEHNRLYWYRQTLGQGPEFLTYFQNEAQLEKSRLLSDRFSAERPKGSFSTLEIQRTEQGDSAMYLCASSLESGLTYGGYTFGSGTRLTVV.